Sequencing of this T cell receptor beta chain was carried out in a study of blood T cell repertoires in COVID-19. Study summary: Sites across the United States, Italy and Spain contributed samples from acute and convalescent COVID-19. Sample material is recorded as cDNA or gDNA derived from T cells, B-cell-depleted T cells, or PBMCs.

This clone was recorded many times. This CDR3 is 15 amino acids long. The germline V gene has CDR1 SNHLY and CDR2 FYNNEI. Trimming at V came to 3 bases and at J to 7 bases, leaving 9 bases not matched to a gene. The authors' processing: Scientists estimated how many nucleated cells there were by amplifying reference gene primers. Measured with immunoSEQ multiplex PCR; TCRdb has only the in-frame clones, and not every one. The V and J calls and clone size come from that table; D and trimming were worked out from the DNA. The sample shows 110,000 to 150,000 clones, about 89% of them seen only once. The TCR sequence derives from a man in his 60s with active or convalescent COVID-19. Sequenced input: peripheral blood. The chain joins TRBV2 to TRBJ2-1, with 7 nucleotides matching TRBD2. The CDR3 DNA reads as TGTGCCAGCAGTGAGGTTGGGAGGGCGGTAAATGAGCAGTTCTTC. Protein product: CASSEVGRAVNEQFF.